This TCR beta chain comes out of a study of T-cell memory formation after mild COVID-19. Findings and caveats of the study: Proof of SARS-CoV-2 specificity was absent for the second-wave clones that crested on day 37. There were some responding clones in pre-infection memory, which suggested that cross-reactive memory had joined. Contracting clones from day 15 to 85 showed balanced CD4/CD8; later expanders favored CD4+.

A single record per CDR3 protein comes from TCRdb applying MiXCR to the 5' RACE reads. The sample shows roughly 600,000 distinct CDR3 sequences, about 20% of them seen only once. Germline lookup yields CDR1 KGHSH and CDR2 LQKENI. The CDR3 length is 14 residues. Trimming stripped 2 bases from V and 8 bases from J, with 12 bases between. This clonotype has only a few counts. As yet, its antigen is unknown. Sequencing was done on a sample of PBMCs or a T cell subset sorted from them (not recorded which). This TCR derives from an adult woman who had mild COVID-19 (a few samples of this study predate the infection). Cell type and time point are not known. V and J are TRBV18 and TRBJ1-4; a possible D gene is TRBD1 (5 bases). CDR3 nucleotide sequence: TGTGCCAGCTCACCATCGCGGGGGGAAGAAAAACTGTTTTTT. It specifies CASSPSRGEEKLFF. Using reference TRBV18 and TRBJ1-4 for the parts outside the CDR3, the full variable domain is NAGVMQNPRHLVRRRGQEARLRCSPMKGHSHVYWYRQLPEEGLKFMVYLQKENIIDESGMPKERFSAEFPKEGPSILRIQQVVRGDSAAYFCASSPSRGEEKLFFGSGTQLSVL.